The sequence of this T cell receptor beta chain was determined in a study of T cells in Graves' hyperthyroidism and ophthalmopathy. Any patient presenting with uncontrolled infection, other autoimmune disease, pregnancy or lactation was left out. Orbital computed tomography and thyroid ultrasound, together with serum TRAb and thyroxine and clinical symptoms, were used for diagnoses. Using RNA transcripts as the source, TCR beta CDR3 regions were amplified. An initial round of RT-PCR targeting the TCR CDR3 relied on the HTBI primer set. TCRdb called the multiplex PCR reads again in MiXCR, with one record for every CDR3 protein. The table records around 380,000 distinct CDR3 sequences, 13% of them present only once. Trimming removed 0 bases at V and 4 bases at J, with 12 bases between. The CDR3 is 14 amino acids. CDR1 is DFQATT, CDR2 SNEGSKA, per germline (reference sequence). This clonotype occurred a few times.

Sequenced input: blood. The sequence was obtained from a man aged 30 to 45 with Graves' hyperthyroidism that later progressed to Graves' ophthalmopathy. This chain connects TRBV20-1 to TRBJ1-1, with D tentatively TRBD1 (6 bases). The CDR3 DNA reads TGCAGTGCTAGAGACCCCAGGGGAACCACTGAAGCTTTCTTT. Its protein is CSARDPRGTTEAFF.